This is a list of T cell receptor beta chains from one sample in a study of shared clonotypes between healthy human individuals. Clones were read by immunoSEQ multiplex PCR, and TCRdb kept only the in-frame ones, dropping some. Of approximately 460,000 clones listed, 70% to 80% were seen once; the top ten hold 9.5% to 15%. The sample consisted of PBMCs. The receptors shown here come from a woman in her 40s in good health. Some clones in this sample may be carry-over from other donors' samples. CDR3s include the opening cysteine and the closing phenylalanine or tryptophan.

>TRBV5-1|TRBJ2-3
CASSLWSGSGSTDTQYF
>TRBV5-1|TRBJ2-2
CASSLAIGTGELFF
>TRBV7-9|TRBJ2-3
CASSSVGLARPRDTQYF
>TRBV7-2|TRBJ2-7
CASSVAGTSGSYEQYF
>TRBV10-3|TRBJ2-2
CAISETGYTGELFF
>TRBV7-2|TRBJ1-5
CASSLNRGLSQPQHF
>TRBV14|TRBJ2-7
CASSPGLSWSYEQYF
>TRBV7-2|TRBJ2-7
CASSRTDDSYEQYF
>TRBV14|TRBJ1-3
CASSQDWGAGNTIYF
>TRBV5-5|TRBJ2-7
CASSFMSGSWYEQYF
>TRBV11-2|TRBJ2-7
CASSLGFYEQYF
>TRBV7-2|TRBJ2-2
CASSFRGGTGELFF
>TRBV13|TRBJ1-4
CASSLVLGGEKLFF
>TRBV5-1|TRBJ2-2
CASSLVVTGAGELFF
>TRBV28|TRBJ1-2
CASSHPDRGYGYTF
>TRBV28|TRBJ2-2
CASIDSGRVNGELFF
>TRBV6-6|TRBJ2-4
CASTPNLAKNIQYF
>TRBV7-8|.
CASSPHGDEQYF
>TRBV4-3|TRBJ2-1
CASSQGVGGYNEQFF
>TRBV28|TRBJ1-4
CASSLGQGFGEATNEKLFF
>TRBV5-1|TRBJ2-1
CASSSSGEGWEQFF
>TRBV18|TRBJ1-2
CASSPPVGLQNYGYTF
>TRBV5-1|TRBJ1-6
CASSNPGQGGHSPLHF
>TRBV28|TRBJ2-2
CASSQPAGHGELFF
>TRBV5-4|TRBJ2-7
CASSPRGRGSYEQYF
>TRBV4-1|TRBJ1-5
CASSRGGGSNQPQHF
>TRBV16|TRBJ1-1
CASSQSSMNTEAFF